This TCR beta chain was sequenced for a study of blood T cell repertoires in COVID-19 (dated by TCRdb to 2019 to 2021). For the study in its entirety: Samples covering the acute and convalescent phases of COVID-19 were provided by collaborators in the United States, Italy and Spain. Where available, HLA class I and class II types were obtained from metadata supplied by the sample provider rather than from assay-based typing. The prospective study material was composed of cDNA or gDNA derived from T cells, B-cell-depleted T cells, or PBMCs. Deeply sampled blood TCRbeta repertoires from subjects exposed to, actively infected with, or recovered from COVID-19 were included in the dataset. The repertoires were released in a freely available public database intended as a resource for research on the immune response to SARS-CoV-2. The samples were drawn from the first 160 participants of the ongoing ImmuneRACE study and from more than 1,000 subjects provided by 6 global collaborators. A de-identified subject ID, COVID-19 status, age in years and sex were almost always included in the sample metadata. Results and caveats for the whole study, not just this receptor: The quantity of clinical and demographic metadata differed by source and by participant and was supplied without curation.

This clone was seen just once. The antigen it binds to is not known. Base quality data are lacking; no much larger clone is found one base away. Inclusive of the bounding cysteine and phenylalanine, the CDR3 is 18 residues long. The kept DNA is CDR3 alone, 54 bases in frame from the first base. Trimmed from V: 2 bases; trimmed from J: 5 bases; junction bases lacking a gene match: 14. The CDR1 and CDR2 encoded by the germline V gene are SGHVS and FQNEAQ. Whole blood was collected in K2EDTA tubes by collaborating institutions according to the institutions' own protocols. For TCRbeta analysis, collaborators shipped samples as frozen whole blood, isolated PBMCs, or DNA extracted from either of those sample types. TCRbeta CDR3 regions were amplified from genomic DNA using the immunoSEQ Assay, a bias-controlled multiplex PCR. The study's own analysis went as follows. Within the assay, amplification of reference gene primers was used to estimate how many nucleated cells each sample contained. To quantify the absolute abundance of each unique TCRbeta CDR3 rearrangement, sequence reads were collapsed and filtered. For each sample, productive Simpson clonality was calculated as the square root of Simpson's diversity index over productive rearrangements. This immuneACCESS table, as held by TCRdb, lists in-frame sequences with V and J called but not all clones. Of the missing ones, under half trace to an unresolved V gene in checked studies; the others have no known cause. The V and J calls and clone size are taken from that table; D and trimming were inferred from the DNA. The sample profile shows 250,000 to 300,000 clones; 65% to 90% of them were found once. In total, the top ten clones hold roughly 5% of the sample.

Source material: peripheral blood. The chain is assembled from TRBV7-8 and TRBJ2-7, with 11 bases matching TRBD2. The origin of this receptor is a man between 50 and 59 years old with active or convalescent COVID-19. The sequenced DNA: TGTGCCAGCAGCTTAATGGGACTAGCGGTGCAACGGGCCCACGAGCAGTACTTC. Translated, this gives CASSLMGLAVQRAHEQYF.